This TCR beta chain is drawn from a study of shared clonotypes between healthy human individuals. The wider study: Researchers assigned three CD4 naive, three CD4 memory, two CD8 naive and one CD8 memory plate to each donor.

Of note for this clone: What it binds is unknown.

Study results and caveats: Few donors restricted represented genetic and exposure-history diversity. Estimated clonotype richness was generally higher in naive than memory subsets. When compared with the clonotypes that were shared by all four sorted-subset donors, the non-shared clonotypes turned out to have lower generation probabilities.

Method: immunoSEQ multiplex PCR; TCRdb's copy keeps in-frame clones and lacks some. The sample records just over 2,000,000 clones, roughly 96% being singletons. The sample comprised naive CD4+ T cells sorted from blood. As to subset: CD45RA+ positively selected. The source of this sequence is a man in his late teens or twenties in good health.

CDR3 in amino acids: CASSLRVIGNTIYF. The CDR3 nucleotides read TGTGCCAGCAGCTTAAGGGTGATCGGAAACACCATATATTTT. This rearrangement joins TRBV7-2 to TRBJ1-3; D not resolved. Trimming took 2 bases from V and 4 from J, leaving 9 bases between them. The CDR3 runs 14 residues. Germline CDR1 is SGHTA and CDR2 is FQGNSA.